Listed below are T cell receptor beta chains from one sample, sequenced in a study of preoperative IRX-2 immunotherapy in early breast cancer. Data came from immunoSEQ multiplex PCR; TCRdb stores just in-frame clones and leaves some out. There are 25,000 to 30,000 clones in the sample; approximately 81% occur only once, and about 6.8% lies in the top ten. Sequencing was performed on lymph node tissue, taken after IRX-2 immunotherapy. The receptor set was obtained from a human donor with breast cancer. CDR3s include the opening cysteine and the closing phenylalanine or tryptophan. A D gene is named only where the DNA matches it firmly. Part of the rows lack a size; the others show once, few, many or a class for expanded clones.

TRBV10-2	few	TRBD1	TRBJ1-5	TGCGCCAGCAGGGGCGGGACAGGGTCTAATCAGCCCCAGCATTTT	CASRGGTGSNQPQHF
TRBV5-1	.	TRBD1	TRBJ2-1	TGCGCCAGCAGCCAAGACAGGGCGGGCAATGAGCAGTTCTTC	CASSQDRAGNEQFF
TRBV10-2	.	TRBD1	TRBJ1-2	TGCGCCAGCAAAATGGGACAGGGGATTGGCTATGGCTACACCTTC	CASKMGQGIGYGYTF
TRBV7-8	.	.	TRBJ2-5	TGTGCCAGCAGCCCGGGGACGGAAGAGACCCAGTACTTC	CASSPGTEETQYF
TRBV5-1	.	.	TRBJ1-2	TGCGCCAGCAGCTTGCGGGGAACGGGGTTTGATGGCTACACCTTC	CASSLRGTGFDGYTF
TRBV12-1	.	.	TRBJ2-7	TGTGCCAGCAGACGAGGACTAGCGGGAAGGTACGAGCAGTACTTC	CASRRGLAGRYEQYF
TRBV10-1	once	.	TRBJ1-5	TGCGCCAGCAGTGCTAATAGCAATCAGCCCCAGCATTTT	CASSANSNQPQHF
TRBV12-2	medium-sized	.	TRBJ1-3	TGTGCCACACGACAGGGGGCTAATGGAAACACCATATATTTT	CATRQGANGNTIYF
TRBV6-8	.	.	TRBJ1-2	TGTGCCAGCAGTTCCTACAGGGATGGCTACACCTTC	CASSSYRDGYTF
TRBV7-6	.	.	TRBJ2-1	TGTGCCAGCAGCTGGGGCCGGGATCAAAGGTTTTATGAGCAGTTCTTC	CASSWGRDQRFYEQFF
TRBV11-3	.	.	TRBJ1-1	TGTGCCAGCAGCTTCCAGACACGGAACACTGAAGCTTTCTTT	CASSFQTRNTEAFF
TRBV6-8	.	.	TRBJ2-7	TGTGCCATGGGTTACCAGTACTACGAGCAGTACTTC	CAMGYQYYEQYF
TRBV23-1	.	TRBD1	TRBJ1-5	TGCGCCAGCAGCCAAGTCCGTCAGGGGGGCAATCAGCCCCAGCATTTT	CASSQVRQGGNQPQHF
TRBV19	.	.	TRBJ1-2	TGTGCCAGTAGTATACGAGGGCGGGCCGGCGGCTACACCTTC	CASSIRGRAGGYTF
TRBV10-2	.	.	TRBJ2-5	TGCGCCAGCAGTGAGTCAGGGAACAGGGTTGAGACCCAGTACTTC	CASSESGNRVETQYF
TRBV11-3	.	TRBD2	TRBJ2-1	TGTGCCAGCAGCTTACTAACTAGCGGGACCACCTACAATGAGCAGTTCTTC	CASSLLTSGTTYNEQFF
TRBV11-3	.	.	TRBJ2-2	TGTGCCAGCAGCTCGCCCCGGGGCTCCGGGGAGCTGTTTTTT	CASSSPRGSGELFF
TRBV11-3	.	TRBD2	TRBJ2-7	TGTGCCAGCAGCTTAGATGGGCTAGCGGGCGAGCAGTACTTC	CASSLDGLAGEQYF
TRBV7-6	.	TRBD1	TRBJ1-1	TGTGCCAGCAGCCGGGGACAGGGCAAGGACACTGAAGCTTTCTTT	CASSRGQGKDTEAFF